Shown below are 32 T cell receptor beta chains from a single sample sequenced in a study of blood T cell repertoires in COVID-19. TCRdb's table, derived via immunoSEQ multiplex PCR, lists solely in-frame clones and lacks some. Of approximately 10,000 clones listed, roughly 80% are singletons. Sequenced material: peripheral blood. The receptors were sampled from a human donor in a cohort sampled during active COVID-19.

The CDR3 sequence: CASTQVRNEQFF. The CDR3 DNA follows: TGTGCCAGCACCCAGGTACGCAATGAGCAGTTCTTC. J is TRBJ2-1 and V is TRBV7-2, with D hard to call. Germline V gene sequence: CDR1 SGHTA, CDR2 FQGNSA. V shed 7 bases and J shed 6 bases, with 10 bases lying between them. The CDR3 runs to 12 residues. Drawing the rest from reference TRBV7-2 and TRBJ2-1, the complete variable domain is GAGVSQSPSNKVTEKGKDVELRCDPISGHTALYWYRQSLGQGLEFLIYFQGNSAPDKSGLPSDRFSAERTGGSVSTLTIQRTQQEDSAVYLCASTQVRNEQFFGPGTRLTVL.

This clone was seen more than once but under ten times. The CDR3 loop reads CASSFDSREQYF. Here the CDR3 DNA reads TGTGCCAGCAGCTTTGACTCTCGAGAGCAGTACTTC. This chain connects TRBV5-4 to TRBJ2-7, with D unclear. The CDR3 extends over 12 amino acids. Germline lookup yields CDR1 SGHNT and CDR2 YYREEE (reference sequence). Trimming removed 2 bases at V and 7 bases at J, with 10 bases between. The full variable domain, its missing parts supplied by reference TRBV5-4 and TRBJ2-7, is ETGVTQSPTHLIKTRGQQVTLRCSSQSGHNTVSWYQQALGQGPQFIFQYYREEENGRGNFPPRFSGLQFPNYSSELNVNALELDDSALYLCASSFDSREQYFGPGTRLTVT.

V is TRBV29-1 and J is TRBJ1-5, with 7 positions matching TRBD1. Germline V CDR1 and CDR2: SQVTM, ANQGSEA. Trimming removed 5 bases from V and 2 bases from J; junction bases left unmatched: 9. The CDR3 loop spans 15 amino acids. This chain's CDR3 is CSVLNTGTGNQPQHF. CDR3 coding DNA: TGCAGCGTTCTAAACACCGGGACAGGCAATCAGCCCCAGCATTTT.

This clone was recorded a few times. This chain uses TRBV5-4 with TRBJ2-1; tentative D call: TRBD2 (6 bases). Germline V lookup: CDR1 SGHNT, CDR2 YYREEE (reference sequence). The CDR3 length is 14 residues. Trimming took off 6 bases at V and 10 bases at J, with 20 bases between the two ends. The CDR3 nucleotides read TGTGCCAGCACCGCGGGACGGGGCCCAGGGGAGCAGTTCTTC. Translating gives CASTAGRGPGEQFF. Based on the CDR3 plus reference TRBV5-4 and TRBJ2-1, the full variable domain is ETGVTQSPTHLIKTRGQQVTLRCSSQSGHNTVSWYQQALGQGPQFIFQYYREEENGRGNFPPRFSGLQFPNYSSELNVNALELDDSALYLCASTAGRGPGEQFFGPGTRLTVL.

The rearrangement links TRBV9 to TRBJ2-5; D uncertain. This CDR3 spans 15 amino acids. Per germline, CDR1 SGDLS and CDR2 YYNGEE. The V and J ends lost 3 bases and 0 bases respectively, with 12 bases between them. The CDR3 nucleotides are TGTGCCAGCAGCGCCAACACATATAACCAAGAGACCCAGTACTTC. This sequence encodes CASSANTYNQETQYF.

This clone was seen only a few times. J is TRBJ2-1 and V is TRBV7-2; TRBD2 matches at 8 bases. The V segment lost 1 base and the J segment 5 bases; nucleotides outside the gene matches: 4. Germline values: CDR1 SGHTA, CDR2 FQGNSA. The CDR3 sequence is 15 residues long. In DNA form, the CDR3 reads TGTGCCAGCAGCTTAGGCCCGGGGGGGAACAATGAGCAGTTCTTC. It specifies CASSLGPGGNNEQFF.

CDR3 amino acids: CASSPDRDQPQHF. The CDR3 region has the DNA TGTGCCAGCAGCCCCGACAGAGATCAGCCCCAGCATTTT. This chain uses TRBV3-1 (or the pseudogene TRBV3-2) with TRBJ1-5; TRBD1 is a possible D gene (5 bases). The CDR3 covers 13 residues. The V and J ends lost 4 bases and 5 bases respectively, with 9 bases between them. Germline V gene lookup returns CDR1 LGHDT and CDR2 YNNKEL (reference sequence).

The rearrangement links TRBV28 to TRBJ1-5, with TRBD1 matching 7 bases. This CDR3 comprises 15 residues. V was pared by 3 bases and J by 2 bases, with 4 bases of the junction left unmatched. Germline loops: CDR1 MDHEN, CDR2 SYDVKM. CDR3 sequence: CASSFSGQGNQPQHF. CDR3 bases: TGTGCCAGCAGTTTCAGTGGACAGGGCAATCAGCCCCAGCATTTT.

The genes are TRBV7-2 and TRBJ2-2, with D unresolved. Per germline, CDR1 SGHTA and CDR2 FQGNSA. The V gene lost 2 bases and the J gene lost 6 bases, with 4 bases spanning the gap. This CDR3 region has 12 residues. The CDR3 reads CASSLNSGELFF. The CDR3 nucleotides read TGTGCCAGCAGCTTAAACTCCGGGGAGCTGTTTTTT.

The chain uses TRBV10-1 and TRBJ2-7; D is possibly TRBD2 (6 bases). Germline CDR1 and CDR2: WNHNN and SYGVQD (reference sequence). The CDR3 sequence is 16 residues long. Trimming took off 10 bases at V and 4 bases at J, with 26 bases between the two ends. CDR3 protein: CATQIPHRREPYEQYF. The CDR3, as DNA: TGCGCCACCCAGATCCCTCACCGGAGGGAACCATACGAGCAGTACTTC.

This clone came up a few times. This sequence joins TRBV7-6 and TRBJ2-3; perhaps TRBD2 as D (5 bases). Looked up from germline, CDR1 is SGHVS and CDR2 is FNYEAQ. The CDR3 length is 15 residues. Deletions cut 2 bases from V and 2 bases from J, with 11 bases between. Here the CDR3 reads CASSLNPGNTDTQYF. The CDR3 nucleotides are TGTGCCAGCAGCTTAAATCCGGGGAACACAGATACGCAGTATTTT.

The sample holds one count of this clone. The chain combines TRBV10-3 with TRBJ2-1; 12 bases line up with TRBD2. The CDR3 runs to 14 residues. Germline CDR1 ENHRY, CDR2 SYGVKD. The junction had 6 bases not matched to a gene; V was cut back by 5 bases and J by 10 bases. CDR3 DNA sequence: TGTGCCATCAGTCTAGCGGGGGGGCCAGACGAGCAGTTCTTC. Protein sequence: CAISLAGGPDEQFF.

V is TRBV6-5 and J is TRBJ2-7; 8 nucleotides align to TRBD1. Germline V lookup: CDR1 MNHEY, CDR2 SVGAGI. CDR3 length: 15 residues. The V and J ends lost 0 bases and 7 bases, in that order; junction bases with no gene match: 8. Written as DNA, the CDR3 is TGTGCCAGCAGTTACTCTCGACAGGGGCTGGGAGAGCAGTACTTC. This translates into CASSYSRQGLGEQYF.

The gene calls are TRBV7-9 and TRBJ1-6, with 9 nucleotides matching TRBD1. The CDR3 loop spans 14 amino acids. Germline V gene lookup returns CDR1 SEHNR and CDR2 FQNEAQ (reference sequence). The J segment lost 10 bases and the V segment lost 2 bases, leaving 3 bases of the junction unmatched. The chain's CDR3 is CASSLPGQGSPLHF. The CDR3 DNA is TGTGCCAGCAGCTTACCGGGACAGGGATCACCCCTCCACTTT.

The V gene is TRBV7-8, the J gene TRBJ2-3; 9 bases are a match to TRBD2. Germline V gene sequence: CDR1 SGHVS, CDR2 FQNEAQ. This CDR3 has 16 residues. Trimming at V came to 6 bases and at J to 0 bases, leaving 7 bases not matched to a gene. The CDR3 sequence is CASRVLAGFSTDTQYF. Here the CDR3 DNA reads TGTGCCAGCAGGGTTCTAGCGGGGTTTAGCACAGATACGCAGTATTTT.

The rearrangement joins TRBV18 to TRBJ1-3; D might be TRBD1 (5 bases). The length of the CDR3 is 16 residues. The germline V gene has CDR1 KGHSH and CDR2 LQKENI. V was pared by 3 bases and J by 2 bases, with 14 bases between. CDR3 loop: CASSPNSQGTGNTIYF. As DNA, the CDR3 is TGTGCCAGCTCACCTAATTCCCAGGGTACTGGAAACACCATATATTTT.

The V gene is TRBV11-2, the J gene TRBJ1-6; the D gene is possibly TRBD1 (5 bases). V lost 5 bases to trimming and J lost 10 bases, with 12 bases between them. The CDR3 sequence is 13 residues long. Germline assignment: CDR1 SGHAT and CDR2 FQNNGV. The CDR3 protein is CASSPGVGSPLHF. As DNA, the CDR3 is TGTGCCAGCAGCCCGGGGGTGGGGTCACCCCTCCACTTT.

In its sample, this clone was seen a few times. The CDR3 region has the DNA TGCGCCAGCAGCTTTGGGGGCTACACCGGGGAGCTGTTTTTT. Amino acids: CASSFGGYTGELFF. The chain couples TRBV5-1 to TRBJ2-2, with D possibly matching TRBD1 (6 bases). V dropped 2 bases and J dropped 3 bases, with 8 bases sitting between them. Germline V gives CDR1 SGHRS, CDR2 YFSETQ. This CDR3 has 14 residues.

V is TRBV27 and J is TRBJ2-7, with 8 bases aligning to TRBD1. The germline gives CDR1 MNHEY, CDR2 SMNVEV (reference sequence). The CDR3 extends over 14 amino acids. Trimming took 6 bases from V and 0 from J; bases not matched to a gene: 4. In DNA form, the CDR3 reads TGTGCCAGCAGAGGAACAGGGGGCTCCTACGAGCAGTACTTC. Its protein product is CASRGTGGSYEQYF.

This clone came up once. The chain couples TRBV27 to TRBJ2-5; TRBD2 matches at 7 bases. The ends lost 3 bases at V and 4 bases at J; junction bases unmatched: 8. The CDR3 sequence is 15 residues long. CDR1 and CDR2 from the germline V gene are MNHEY and SMNVEV (reference sequence). The CDR3 here is CASSFGTKRLETQYF. CDR3 coding DNA: TGTGCCAGCAGTTTCGGGACTAAAAGGCTAGAGACCCAGTACTTC.

This rearrangement joins TRBV29-1 to TRBJ2-1; 7 bases match TRBD2. Losses at the gene ends were 1 base for V and 6 bases for J; bases not matched to a gene: 0. The CDR3 has 12 residues. Germline CDR1 is SQVTM and CDR2 is ANQGSEA. The CDR3 nucleotides read TGCAGCGTTGAAGCGGGGGGCAATGAGCAGTTCTTC. Protein sequence: CSVEAGGNEQFF.

The sample holds one count of this clone. The V gene is TRBV11-2, the J gene TRBJ2-2; D uncertain. Germline V gene data show CDR1 as SGHAT and CDR2 as FQNNGV. Trimming cost V 4 bases and J 3 bases, with 18 bases left between them. CDR3 size: 17 residues. CDR3 residues: CASSSGRNIRYTGELFF. Written as DNA, the CDR3 is TGTGCCAGCAGCTCAGGCAGAAATATTCGCTACACCGGGGAGCTGTTTTTT.

This chain joins TRBV2 and TRBJ1-4, with no clear D. Germline CDR1 reads SNHLY; CDR2 reads FYNNEI. The CDR3 runs to 13 residues. With 3 bases removed from V and 3 bases from J, the gap between germline ends came to 5 bases. In nucleotides, the CDR3 is TGTGCCAGCAGTGACCGGGCTAATGAAAAACTGTTTTTT. It encodes CASSDRANEKLFF.

This sequence joins TRBV7-9 and TRBJ1-1, with a possible D match to TRBD1 (6 bases). This CDR3 region has 14 residues. Germline CDR1 SEHNR, CDR2 FQNEAQ (reference sequence). Between the trimmed V and J ends, which lost 5 bases and 1 base, there was a span of 11 bases. CDR3 bases: TGTGCCAGCAGCATCACAGGGAGGAACACTGAAGCTTTCTTT. Translated, it gives CASSITGRNTEAFF. Complete variable domain (other parts from reference TRBV7-9 and TRBJ1-1): DTGVSQNPRHKITKRGQNVTFRCDPISEHNRLYWYRQTLGQGPEFLTYFQNEAQLEKSRLLSDRFSAERPKGSFSTLEIQRTEQGDSAMYLCASSITGRNTEAFFGQGTRLTVV.

The chain couples TRBV5-1 to TRBJ2-1; the D gene is possibly TRBD2 (5 bases). The germline V gene encodes CDR1 SGHRS and CDR2 YFSETQ. CDR3 length: 15 amino acids. Trimming left V 6 bases short and J 5 bases short, with 18 bases between. The CDR3 protein is CASTSYGWRDNEQFF. The CDR3 bases are TGCGCCAGCACCTCCTATGGTTGGCGGGACAATGAGCAGTTCTTC. Based on the CDR3 plus reference TRBV5-1 and TRBJ2-1, the full variable domain is KAGVTQTPRYLIKTRGQQVTLSCSPISGHRSVSWYQQTPGQGLQFLFEYFSETQRNKGNFPGRFSGRQFSNSRSEMNVSTLELGDSALYLCASTSYGWRDNEQFFGPGTRLTVL.

This chain uses TRBV12-3 or TRBV12-4 with TRBJ2-1; unclear D gene. The CDR3 consists of 11 residues. V dropped 5 bases and J dropped 6 bases, with 5 bases sitting between them. The DNA for the CDR3 is TGTGCCAGCAGTCCTAGCAATGAGCAGTTCTTC. Residues: CASSPSNEQFF.

A single count supports this clone. The V call is TRBV5-4, the J call TRBJ1-2; no definite D call. Deletions cut 0 bases from V and 3 bases from J, with 12 bases between. Per germline, CDR1 SGHNT and CDR2 YYREEE (reference sequence). This CDR3 is 15 amino acids long. The CDR3 loop is CASSLGQTIYYGYTF. The CDR3, as DNA: TGTGCCAGCAGCTTGGGCCAGACTATATACTATGGCTACACCTTC.

This chain uses TRBV28 with TRBJ1-2; D perhaps matches TRBD1 (5 bases). V was pared by 4 bases and J by 7 bases, with 22 bases between. CDR3 length: 16 residues. The V gene's germline CDR1 is MDHEN and CDR2 SYDVKM. The CDR3 DNA follows: TGTGCCAGCAGTTCACCGGGGGACTCCCGGGGCCGTGGCTACACCTTC. Its translation is CASSSPGDSRGRGYTF.

The J gene is TRBJ1-5, the V gene TRBV19; D is perhaps TRBD1 (6 bases). The CDR3 loop spans 17 amino acids. Germline V gene data show CDR1 as LNHDA and CDR2 as SQIVND (reference sequence). Trimming took off 3 bases at V and 4 bases at J, with 19 bases between the two ends. The CDR3 coding sequence is TGTGCCAGTAGTATCACGGGCTGGACAGACCTGAATCAGCCCCAGCATTTT. This gives the protein CASSITGWTDLNQPQHF. The full variable domain, in which reference TRBV19 and TRBJ1-5 provide the parts outside the CDR3, is DGGITQSPKYLFRKEGQNVTLSCEQNLNHDAMYWYRQDPGQGLRLIYYSQIVNDFQKGDIAEGYSVSREKKESFPLTVTSAQKNPTAFYLCASSITGWTDLNQPQHFGDGTRLSIL.

This clone was picked up one time. The chain is built from TRBV2 and TRBJ1-1, with D uncertain. V was cut by 8 bases and J by 1 base, with 17 bases left in between. Germline-derived CDR1 and CDR2 are SNHLY and FYNNEI. The CDR3 is 15 residues long. CDR3 loop: CASGRIGFGNTEAFF. CDR3 nucleotide sequence: TGTGCCAGCGGGAGGATTGGTTTCGGGAACACTGAAGCTTTCTTT.

The J gene is TRBJ1-1, the V gene TRBV6-5, with 7 bases fitting TRBD1. The CDR3 sequence is 14 residues long. Germline V gene sequence: CDR1 MNHEY, CDR2 SVGAGI. V shed 2 bases, J shed 5 bases, and the junction held 5 bases outside the gene matches. In DNA form, the CDR3 reads TGTGCCAGCAGTTACGACAGGGTGAGGACTGAAGCTTTCTTT. It encodes CASSYDRVRTEAFF.

The V call is TRBV4-2, the J call TRBJ1-1; 11 bases agree with TRBD1. The germline V gene has CDR1 LGHNA and CDR2 YNFKEQ. With V trimmed by 4 bases and J by 6 bases, 7 bases remained unmatched. The CDR3 runs 15 residues. The CDR3 loop reads CASSLKGQGDPEAFF. The CDR3 nucleotides read TGTGCCAGCAGCCTTAAGGGACAGGGGGACCCTGAAGCTTTCTTT.